This T cell receptor (beta chain) was identified during a study of CD8+CD57+ T cells in acquired aplastic anemia. Looking at the study overall: Sorted cells (CD4+ and CD8+) yielded DNA amounts that averaged approximately 3.2 ug.

This CDR3 has 12 amino acids. The V gene's germline CDR1 is LGHDT and CDR2 YNNKEL (reference sequence). Germline trimming cut 3 bases from V and 15 bases from J; bases unmatched to any gene: 7. CD8+CD57+ cell expansion had been shown by flow cytometry in patients chosen for sequencing. It was genomic DNA that served as the template for profiling TCR beta VDJ and CDR3. TCRdb re-called the reads with MiXCR, one entry per CDR3 protein. The data hold approximately 470,000 distinct CDR3 sequences, with about a third observed a single time. The sample taken for sequencing was sorted CD4+, CD8+, or CD8+CD57+ T cells (not recorded which) from PBMCs. The sequence derives from a human donor with aplastic anemia. This sequence joins TRBV3-1 and TRBJ2-1; 8 bases align to TRBD2. CDR3 nucleotides: TGTGCCAGCAGCCACACAGCGGGAGAAACGTTCTTC. Protein: CASSHTAGETFF.